Following are 6 T cell receptor beta chains from one sample sequenced in a study of beta chain features in type 1 diabetes. TCRB transcripts that were expressed got sequenced, as all of the isolated RNA had been reverse transcribed. Measured with immunoSEQ multiplex PCR; TCRdb has only the in-frame clones, and not every one. In the table there are around 690,000 clones, 12% of which are singletons. Study-level findings and limits: All four CD4+ subsets of Type 1 diabetes patients contained TCRB CDR3s that were moderately but significantly shorter.

Antigens for these TCRs are unknown. The sequenced sample was naive CD4+ T cells from blood. The receptors shown here come from a man aged 25-40 years with type 1 diabetes.

This clone has only a few counts. The chain employs TRBV25-1 and TRBJ1-2, with D unresolved. The length of the CDR3 is 12 residues. Trimming took off 5 bases at V and 7 bases at J, with 11 bases between the two ends. The germline gives CDR1 MGHDK, CDR2 SYGVNS. The CDR3 sequence is CASSMSDAGYTF. The CDR3 nucleotides read TGTGCCAGCAGTATGTCCGACGCTGGCTACACCTTC.

The chain couples TRBV9 to TRBJ2-6; 7 bases line up with TRBD1. From germline, CDR1 is SGDLS and CDR2 YYNGEE. CDR3 size: 18 residues. V lost 1 base and J lost 1; bases outside the gene matches: 8. The CDR3: CASSVRQGPSSGANVLTF. The CDR3 DNA follows: TGTGCCAGCAGCGTAAGACAGGGCCCTTCTTCTGGGGCCAACGTCCTGACTTTC.

In its sample, this clone was seen a few times. The gene calls are TRBV5-1 and TRBJ1-5; D might be TRBD1 (6 bases). CDR3 length: 15 residues. Germline V CDR1 and CDR2: SGHRS, YFSETQ. V lost 0 bases and J 5 bases, leaving 12 bases between the germline ends. CDR3 nucleotides: TGCGCCAGCAGCTTGGTGGGGGGCGCGGATCAGCCCCAGCATTTT. Translated: CASSLVGGADQPQHF.

Only a few counts were recorded for this clone. This sequence joins TRBV6-5 and TRBJ2-1; TRBD2 might be the D (6 bases). Trimming removed 2 bases from V and 13 bases from J, with 15 bases in between. Looked up from germline, CDR1 is MNHEY and CDR2 is SVGAGI. CDR3 size: 13 residues. CDR3 in DNA: TGTGCCAGCAGTTACGAACCTACGCGGGGACAGTTCTTC. Translating it yields CASSYEPTRGQFF.

This clone has more than one count but fewer than ten. The chain combines TRBV4-3 with TRBJ1-2; 7 positions agree with TRBD1. Germline loops: CDR1 LGHNA, CDR2 YSLEER. V gave up 4 bases and J gave up 4 bases; unmatched junction bases: 9. The CDR3 totals 15 residues. The CDR3 DNA reads TGCGCCAGCAGCCTGCTTGGAGGGGGCCGCTATGGCTACACCTTC. It is translated as CASSLLGGGRYGYTF.

The genes are TRBV29-1 and TRBJ2-5; 10 nucleotides line up with TRBD1. CDR3 length: 13 residues. The germline V gene has CDR1 SQVTM and CDR2 ANQGSEA. Trimming cost V 8 bases and J 1 base; bases outside gene matches: 4. The CDR3 DNA sequence: TGCAGCTCTCGGACAGGGGGCCAAGAGACCCAGTACTTC. This gives the protein CSSRTGGQETQYF.